These T cell receptor beta chains were read from a single sample in a study of blood T cells in healthy people across ages. One entry per CDR3 protein, called by TCRdb with MiXCR from the 5' RACE reads. Altogether about 1.6 million distinct CDR3 sequences are present, about 31% being singletons, with the ten largest covering around 10%. Material for sequencing was blood. These receptors were obtained from a woman aged 25 to 45 in good health. Each CDR3 is given with its conserved first and last residue. Each record gives: D gene, J gene, clone size, V gene, CDR3 protein, CDR3 DNA. A D gene is named only where the DNA matches it firmly. Some rows have no size entry. The others give once, few or many, or a class for an expanded clone.

D gene: TRBD1
J gene: TRBJ2-7
clone size: few
V gene: TRBV27
CDR3 protein: CAAGTGFNEQYF
CDR3 DNA: TGTGCCGCCGGGACAGGCTTTAACGAGCAGTACTTC

D gene: .
J gene: TRBJ2-5
clone size: many
V gene: TRBV2
CDR3 protein: CASKEEGAGETQYF
CDR3 DNA: TGTGCCAGCAAGGAGGAGGGGGCCGGTGAGACCCAGTACTTC

D gene: .
J gene: TRBJ2-7
clone size: .
V gene: TRBV29-1
CDR3 protein: CSVGDSRTYEQYF
CDR3 DNA: TGCAGCGTTGGGGACTCGCGAACGTACGAGCAGTACTTC

D gene: TRBD2
J gene: TRBJ2-5
clone size: few
V gene: TRBV7-8
CDR3 protein: CASSPRGVAGGLGTQYF
CDR3 DNA: TGTGCCAGCAGCCCTAGGGGAGTAGCGGGGGGGCTCGGGACCCAGTACTTC

D gene: .
J gene: TRBJ1-6
clone size: few
V gene: TRBV7-2
CDR3 protein: CASRREYGFLYNSPLHF
CDR3 DNA: TGTGCCAGCAGACGCGAATACGGTTTTCTATATAATTCACCCCTCCACTTT

D gene: .
J gene: TRBJ2-5
clone size: few
V gene: TRBV7-8
CDR3 protein: CASSRVGRYQETQYF
CDR3 DNA: TGTGCCAGCAGCCGGGTGGGGAGGTACCAAGAGACCCAGTACTTC

D gene: .
J gene: TRBJ2-5
clone size: .
V gene: TRBV2
CDR3 protein: CASSEGSRETQYF
CDR3 DNA: TGTGCCAGCAGTGAAGGGAGCCGGGAGACCCAGTACTTC

D gene: TRBD2
J gene: TRBJ2-3
clone size: .
V gene: TRBV28
CDR3 protein: CASVRAGTSGTDTQYF
CDR3 DNA: TGTGCCAGCGTCCGGGCAGGGACTAGCGGCACAGATACGCAGTATTTT

D gene: .
J gene: TRBJ1-1
clone size: once
V gene: TRBV2
CDR3 protein: CASERRQNTEAFF
CDR3 DNA: TGTGCCAGCGAACGACGGCAGAACACTGAAGCTTTCTTT

D gene: TRBD2
J gene: TRBJ2-5
clone size: .
V gene: TRBV4-1
CDR3 protein: CASSHPKPGLAGGHETQYF
CDR3 DNA: TGCGCCAGCAGCCATCCCAAACCCGGACTAGCGGGGGGGCACGAGACCCAGTACTTC

D gene: TRBD1
J gene: TRBJ1-4
clone size: .
V gene: TRBV4-1
CDR3 protein: CASSPQGVTGEKLFF
CDR3 DNA: TGCGCCAGCAGCCCCCAGGGGGTCACAGGTGAAAAACTGTTTTTT

D gene: .
J gene: TRBJ2-3
clone size: few
V gene: TRBV7-9
CDR3 protein: CASSLGGTPADTQYF
CDR3 DNA: TGTGCCAGCAGCTTAGGGGGGACCCCAGCGGATACGCAGTATTTT

D gene: .
J gene: TRBJ2-5
clone size: few
V gene: TRBV20-1
CDR3 protein: CSEVKGYETQYF
CDR3 DNA: TGCAGTGAGGTCAAGGGTTACGAGACCCAGTACTTC

D gene: TRBD1
J gene: TRBJ1-2
clone size: .
V gene: TRBV6-1
CDR3 protein: CASISYGTGVTYGYTF
CDR3 DNA: TGTGCCAGCATCTCCTACGGGACAGGGGTGACCTATGGCTACACCTTC

D gene: .
J gene: TRBJ1-2
clone size: .
V gene: TRBV11-2
CDR3 protein: CASSLGLKRVGNGYTF
CDR3 DNA: TGTGCCAGCAGCTTAGGCCTTAAAAGAGTTGGAAATGGCTACACCTTC